Following are 22 T cell receptor beta chains from one sample sequenced in a study of identical twins. TCRdb redid the calling of the 5' RACE reads with MiXCR, one entry per CDR3 protein. The table lists more than 1.5 million distinct CDR3 sequences, less than 35% of them singletons. Material: cord blood. The source of these receptors is a newborn girl in good health.

This clonotype was counted only a few times. The V call is TRBV13, the J call TRBJ2-4; 10 bases are a match to TRBD2. This CDR3 spans 15 amino acids. CDR1 is PRHDT and CDR2 is FYEKMQ in the germline V gene (reference sequence). The junction had 10 bases not matched to a gene; V was cut back by 1 base and J by 13 bases. CDR3 residues: CASSLVTSGTREQYF. CDR3 bases: TGTGCCAGCAGCTTAGTAACTAGCGGGACAAGGGAGCAGTACTTC. The full variable domain, with the rest looked up from reference TRBV13 and TRBJ2-4, is AAGVIQSPRHLIKEKRETATLKCYPIPRHDTVYWYQQGPGQDPQFLISFYEKMQSDKGSIPDRFSAQQFSDYHSELNMSSLELGDSALYFCASSLVTSGTREQYFGAGTRLSVL.

V gene TRBV4-2 combines with J gene TRBJ2-7, with D maybe TRBD1 (6 bases). CDR1 and CDR2 (germline): LGHNA, YNFKEQ. Trimming cost V 0 bases and J 0 bases, with 12 bases left between them. The CDR3 extends over 16 amino acids. The CDR3 bases are TGTGCCAGCAGCCAAGACCCGGACAGTAGCTCCTACGAGCAGTACTTC. This translates into CASSQDPDSSSYEQYF.

This clonotype was counted between two and nine times. This chain joins TRBV28 and TRBJ2-4; tentatively, D is TRBD1 (6 bases). Germline V gene sequence: CDR1 MDHEN, CDR2 SYDVKM. The CDR3 covers 17 residues. V gave up 3 bases and J gave up 0 bases, with 15 bases separating them. This CDR3 is CASSLRGIPLAKNIQYF. CDR3 nucleotides: TGTGCCAGCAGTTTGAGGGGGATCCCTTTAGCCAAAAACATTCAGTACTTC.

The chain employs TRBV3-1 and TRBJ2-7; tentatively, D is TRBD2 (7 bases). Germline V gene lookup returns CDR1 LGHDT and CDR2 YNNKEL (reference sequence). Trimming stripped 4 bases from V and 2 bases from J, with 15 bases between. The CDR3 contains 15 residues. CDR3 amino acids: CASSRNGGLAYEQYF. In nucleotides, the CDR3 is TGTGCCAGCAGCCGAAACGGGGGGCTGGCCTACGAGCAGTACTTC.

This clonotype was detected only a few times. This chain connects TRBV25-1 to TRBJ1-2, with 9 bases aligning to TRBD1. Germline V gene data show CDR1 as MGHDK and CDR2 as SYGVNS. Unmatched junction bases numbered 7, after V lost 6 bases and J lost 5 bases. CDR3 length: 14 residues. CDR3 nucleotides: TGTGCCAGCAGGCCGGGACAGGGAGAATATGGCTACACCTTC. This translates into CASRPGQGEYGYTF.

The J gene is TRBJ1-6, the V gene TRBV10-1, with D possibly matching TRBD1 (6 bases). The CDR3 is made up of 14 amino acids. Deletions cut 1 base from V and 10 bases from J, with 11 bases between. Germline CDR1 WNHNN, CDR2 SYGVQD (reference sequence). CDR3 in DNA: TGCGCCAGCAGTGAGTACAGGGTTAGGTCACCCCTCCACTTT. Protein sequence: CASSEYRVRSPLHF.

The J gene is TRBJ2-5, the V gene TRBV12-3 or TRBV12-4, with D uncertain. V was trimmed by 7 bases and J by 11 bases, leaving 17 bases between them. The length of the CDR3 is 12 residues. The CDR3 nucleotides are TGTGCCAGCATACCCGAGCTAGGTGAGCAGTACTTC. It translates to CASIPELGEQYF.

The rearrangement joins TRBV20-1 to TRBJ1-3; no clear D gene. This CDR3 comprises 14 residues. Germline V lookup: CDR1 DFQATT, CDR2 SNEGSKA (reference sequence). V was clipped by 1 base and J by 0 bases, with 7 bases between them. CDR3 sequence reads: CSARAPDSGNTIYF. CDR3 DNA: TGCAGTGCTAGAGCCCCCGACTCTGGAAACACCATATATTTT.

The genes are TRBV20-1 and TRBJ1-2; no firm D call. V was clipped by 2 bases and J by 2 bases, with 9 bases between them. Germline values: CDR1 DFQATT, CDR2 SNEGSKA (reference sequence). This CDR3 has 13 amino acids. This chain's CDR3 is CSARKADNYGYTF. DNA of the CDR3: TGCAGTGCTAGAAAAGCAGACAACTATGGCTACACCTTC.

Concerning this clonotype itself: At one end the junction does not follow the germline gene, possibly because of a read error. V and J are TRBV28 and TRBJ2-7; D call uncertain. The germline CDR1 and CDR2 sequences are MDHEN and SYDVKM. CDR3 length: 13 amino acids. CDR3: CASSSAISYGQYF. The CDR3 DNA reads TGTGCCAGCAGTTCGGCCATCTCCTACGGGCAGTACTTC.

This rearrangement joins TRBV20-1 to TRBJ1-4; no definite D call. Germline assignment: CDR1 DFQATT and CDR2 SNEGSKA (reference sequence). CDR3 size: 11 residues. The V and J ends lost 4 bases and 4 bases respectively, with 4 bases between them. In DNA form, the CDR3 reads TGCAGTGCTACGGATAATGAAAAACTGTTTTTT. It codes for CSATDNEKLFF.

This rearrangement joins TRBV12-3 or TRBV12-4 to TRBJ2-7; the match to TRBD2 covers 8 bases. This CDR3 has 14 amino acids. With V trimmed by 3 bases and J by 6 bases, 7 bases remained unmatched. The CDR3 coding sequence is TGTGCCAGCAGTTTCGGACTAGCCTCCAGCGAGCAGTACTTC. As protein: CASSFGLASSEQYF.

This clonotype was observed a few times. This rearrangement joins TRBV18 to TRBJ1-2; D may be TRBD1 (6 bases). Germline CDR1 KGHSH, CDR2 LQKENI. V was trimmed by 3 bases and J by 0 bases, leaving 11 bases between them. The CDR3 covers 15 residues. CDR3 coding DNA: TGTGCCAGCTCACCCCGGACAGACCCTAACTATGGCTACACCTTC. Its protein product is CASSPRTDPNYGYTF.

This clonotype was observed a handful of times. This chain connects TRBV4-1 to TRBJ2-1; D gene unclear. Trimming shortened V by 8 bases and J by 3 bases, and 11 bases separated the two germline ends. CDR3 size: 13 residues. Germline V CDR1 and CDR2: MGHRA, YSYEKL. CDR3 nucleotide sequence: TGCGCCAGCGGGCGAAGGGACTACAATGAGCAGTTCTTC. It encodes CASGRRDYNEQFF.

This clonotype was detected many times. This sequence joins TRBV3-1 and TRBJ2-3; the D call may be TRBD1 or TRBD2 (6 bases each). This CDR3 is built from 15 residues. The germline CDR1 and CDR2 sequences are LGHDT and YNNKEL (reference sequence). V was shortened by 1 base and J by 6 bases, with 14 bases between the two germline ends. This chain's CDR3 is CASSQVGAGRDTQYF. The DNA for the CDR3 is TGTGCCAGCAGCCAAGTGGGGGCAGGGAGGGATACGCAGTATTTT.

This chain connects TRBV21-1 to TRBJ2-3; the table names TRBD2, a call not compared with the DNA. TRBV21-1 is a known pseudogene. The CDR3 covers 17 residues. CDR3 DNA: TGTGCCAGCAGCAAAGGGAGGGGACCCGCGCTCACAGATACGCAGTATTTT. Its translation is CASSKGRGPALTDTQYF.

Note on this clonotype: One end of the junction does not line up with germline, which may come from a read error. This rearrangement joins TRBV3-1 to TRBJ1-1; 8 bases match TRBD1. The CDR3 covers 15 residues. Germline CDR1 is LGHDT and CDR2 is YNNKEL (reference sequence). The CDR3 DNA reads TGTGTCAGCAGCCAAGGGATAACAGGGGGGGCCCAAGCTTTCTTT. This encodes CVSSQGITGGAQAFF.

This clonotype came up a few times. As DNA, the CDR3 is TGCGCCAGCAGTCCCAGGGGTGACATTCAGTACTTC. Protein product: CASSPRGDIQYF. The J gene is TRBJ2-4, the V gene TRBV5-1, with a possible D match to TRBD1 (6 bases). Trimming stripped 5 bases from V and 8 bases from J, with 11 bases between. Per germline, CDR1 SGHRS and CDR2 YFSETQ. The CDR3 runs 12 residues.

Only a few counts were recorded for this clonotype. This sequence joins TRBV5-1 and TRBJ2-3; D unclear. The CDR3 has 14 residues. The V gene's germline CDR1 is SGHRS and CDR2 YFSETQ. The V gene lost 3 bases and the J gene lost 2 bases, with 10 bases spanning the gap. In DNA, the CDR3 is TGCGCCAGCAGCTCCCGGTACCTCACAGATACGCAGTATTTT. Its protein is CASSSRYLTDTQYF. The full variable domain, rest sourced from reference TRBV5-1 and TRBJ2-3, is KAGVTQTPRYLIKTRGQQVTLSCSPISGHRSVSWYQQTPGQGLQFLFEYFSETQRNKGNFPGRFSGRQFSNSRSEMNVSTLELGDSALYLCASSSRYLTDTQYFGPGTRLTVL.

This clonotype has at least ten counts. The chain has TRBV12-5 and TRBJ2-3; D call uncertain. CDR1 LGHNT and CDR2 FRNRAP come from the germline V gene. This CDR3 contains 14 residues. With 8 bases removed from V and 3 bases from J, the gap between germline ends came to 15 bases. This CDR3 reads CASLGGEVTDTQYF. The CDR3 DNA reads TGTGCTAGTCTTGGCGGCGAGGTTACAGATACGCAGTATTTT.

V is TRBV20-1 and J is TRBJ1-4, with unresolved D. This CDR3 is built from 14 residues. Germline-derived CDR1 and CDR2 are DFQATT and SNEGSKA (reference sequence). Trimming removed 6 bases from V and 7 bases from J, with 18 bases in between. CDR3 in DNA: TGCAGTGCGCGTCGGCCAAGCGGGCTTGAAAAACTGTTTTTT. Protein sequence: CSARRPSGLEKLFF.

The chain has TRBV5-1 and TRBJ2-1, with 9 bases matching TRBD1. Germline CDR1 SGHRS, CDR2 YFSETQ. The V and J ends lost 6 bases and 5 bases, in that order; junction bases with no gene match: 6. The CDR3 covers 14 residues. CDR3 DNA sequence: TGCGCCAGCACCGATAGGACAGGGGACAATGAGCAGTTCTTC. Protein: CASTDRTGDNEQFF.